This TCR beta chain was identified in a study of blood T cell repertoires in COVID-19. Whole-study context: Researchers got acute and convalescent COVID-19 samples from the United States, Italy and Spain. The analysed material was cDNA or gDNA that came from T cells, B-cell-depleted T cells, or PBMCs.

CDR3 length: 13 amino acids. V trimming: 4 bases; J trimming: 7 bases; junction bases outside the gene matches: 1. The germline gives CDR1 MNHEY, CDR2 SMNVEV (reference sequence). As processed by the authors: Reference gene primer amplification gave estimated nucleated cell counts. Produced via immunoSEQ multiplex PCR; TCRdb's table is partial and in-frame only. V and J calls and clone size are given by that table; D and trimming were obtained from the DNA. The sample has under 60,000 clones; 77% are singletons. V usage is TRBV27 and J usage is TRBJ1-4, with TRBD1 matching 9 bases. The sequenced sample consisted of peripheral blood. The receptor comes from a human donor with active or convalescent COVID-19. The donor label of this sample is uncertain. The CDR3 DNA reads as TGTGCCAGCAGTTGGACAGGGGCTGAAAAACTGTTTTTT. Amino acid sequence: CASSWTGAEKLFF.